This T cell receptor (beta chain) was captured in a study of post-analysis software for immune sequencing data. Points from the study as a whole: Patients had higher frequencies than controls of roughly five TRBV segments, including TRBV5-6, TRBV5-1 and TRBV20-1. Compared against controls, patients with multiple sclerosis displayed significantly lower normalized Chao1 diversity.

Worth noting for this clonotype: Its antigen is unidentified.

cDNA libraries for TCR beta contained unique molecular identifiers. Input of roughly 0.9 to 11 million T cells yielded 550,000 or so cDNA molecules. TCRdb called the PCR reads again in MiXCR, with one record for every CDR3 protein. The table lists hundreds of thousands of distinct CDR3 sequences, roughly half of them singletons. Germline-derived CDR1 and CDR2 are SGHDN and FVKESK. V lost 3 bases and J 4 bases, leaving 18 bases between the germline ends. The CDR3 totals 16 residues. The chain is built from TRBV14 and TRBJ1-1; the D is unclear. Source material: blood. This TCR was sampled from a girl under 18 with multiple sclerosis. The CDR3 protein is CASSHIRPRGGTEAFF. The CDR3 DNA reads TGTGCCAGCAGCCATATAAGACCCCGAGGTGGCACTGAAGCTTTCTTT.